This T cell receptor (beta chain) emerged from a study of cytomegalovirus exposure and HLA in healthy donors. This clone was found once. Vbeta (60) and Jbeta (13) primers were used in the PCR. Sequencing was performed with immunoSEQ multiplex PCR; in TCRdb, only in-frame clones are kept and a portion is missing. Among approximately 160,000 clones listed, 84% were seen once. The CDR3 is made up of 13 amino acids. Germline CDR1 is SGHRS and CDR2 is YFSETQ. V lost 6 bases and J 8 bases, leaving 17 bases between the germline ends. The chain has TRBV5-1 and TRBJ1-2, with a possible D match to TRBD1 (5 bases). Sequenced material: PBMCs. This TCR came from a man between 18 and 35 years old in good health and CMV-seronegative. In DNA, the CDR3 is TGCGCCAGCACTAAGGAAGGGGCAGGAGGCTACACCTTC. Protein sequence: CASTKEGAGGYTF.